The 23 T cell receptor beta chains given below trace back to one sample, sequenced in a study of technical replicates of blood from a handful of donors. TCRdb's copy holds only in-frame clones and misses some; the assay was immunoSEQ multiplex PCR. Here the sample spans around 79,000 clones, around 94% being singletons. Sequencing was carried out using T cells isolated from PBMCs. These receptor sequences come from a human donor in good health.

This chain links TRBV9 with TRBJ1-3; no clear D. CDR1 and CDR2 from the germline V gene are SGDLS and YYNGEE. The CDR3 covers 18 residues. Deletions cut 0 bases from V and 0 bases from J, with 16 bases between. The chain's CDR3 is CASSVEGRELSSGNTIYF. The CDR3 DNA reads TGTGCCAGCAGCGTAGAAGGGCGGGAACTTAGCTCTGGAAACACCATATATTTT.

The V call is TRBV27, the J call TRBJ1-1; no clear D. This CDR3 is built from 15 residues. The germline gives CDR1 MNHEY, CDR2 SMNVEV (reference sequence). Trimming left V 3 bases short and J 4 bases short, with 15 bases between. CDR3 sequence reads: CASSFRGAWSTEAFF. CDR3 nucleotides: TGTGCCAGCAGTTTCCGGGGAGCGTGGAGCACTGAAGCTTTCTTT.

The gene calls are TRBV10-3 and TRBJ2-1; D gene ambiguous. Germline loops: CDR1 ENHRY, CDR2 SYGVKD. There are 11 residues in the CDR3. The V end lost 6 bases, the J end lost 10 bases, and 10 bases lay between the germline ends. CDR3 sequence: CAISQNREQFF. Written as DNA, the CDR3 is TGTGCCATCAGCCAGAACCGAGAGCAGTTCTTC.

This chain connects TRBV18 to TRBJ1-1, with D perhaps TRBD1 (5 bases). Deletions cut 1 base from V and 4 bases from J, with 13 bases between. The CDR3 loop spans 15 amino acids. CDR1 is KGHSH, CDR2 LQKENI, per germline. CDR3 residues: CASSPRRGRGTEAFF. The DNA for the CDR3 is TGTGCCAGCTCACCACGGCGAGGGAGGGGCACTGAAGCTTTCTTT.

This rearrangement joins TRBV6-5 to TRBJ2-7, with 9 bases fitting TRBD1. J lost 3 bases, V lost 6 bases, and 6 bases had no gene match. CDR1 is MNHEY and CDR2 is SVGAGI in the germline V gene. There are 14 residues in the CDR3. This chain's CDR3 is CASSPGQGNYEQYF. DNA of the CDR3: TGTGCCAGCAGCCCAGGACAGGGGAACTACGAGCAGTACTTC.

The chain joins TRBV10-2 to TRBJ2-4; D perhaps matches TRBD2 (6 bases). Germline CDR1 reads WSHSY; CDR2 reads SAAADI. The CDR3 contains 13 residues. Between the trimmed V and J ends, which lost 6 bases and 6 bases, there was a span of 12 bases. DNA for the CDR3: TGCGCCAGCAGAGAGGGACTCACAAACATTCAGTACTTC. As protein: CASREGLTNIQYF.

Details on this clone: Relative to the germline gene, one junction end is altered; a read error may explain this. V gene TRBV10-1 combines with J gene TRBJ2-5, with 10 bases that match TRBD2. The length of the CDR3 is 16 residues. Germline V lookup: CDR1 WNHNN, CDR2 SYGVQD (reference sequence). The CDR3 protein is CDSSEFLAGDQETQYF. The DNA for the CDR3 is TGCGACAGCAGTGAGTTCCTAGCGGGGGACCAAGAGACCCAGTACTTC.

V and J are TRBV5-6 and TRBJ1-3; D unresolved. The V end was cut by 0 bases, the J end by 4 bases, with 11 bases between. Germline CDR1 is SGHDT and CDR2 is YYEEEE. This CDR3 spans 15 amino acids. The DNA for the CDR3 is TGTGCCAGCAGCTTGGGCGGGGTAGCGGGAAACACCATATATTTT. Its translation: CASSLGGVAGNTIYF. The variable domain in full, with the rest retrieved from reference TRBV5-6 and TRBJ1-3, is DAGVTQSPTHLIKTRGQQVTLRCSPKSGHDTVSWYQQALGQGPQFIFQYYEEEERQRGNFPDRFSGHQFPNYSSELNVNALLLGDSALYLCASSLGGVAGNTIYFGEGSWLTVV.

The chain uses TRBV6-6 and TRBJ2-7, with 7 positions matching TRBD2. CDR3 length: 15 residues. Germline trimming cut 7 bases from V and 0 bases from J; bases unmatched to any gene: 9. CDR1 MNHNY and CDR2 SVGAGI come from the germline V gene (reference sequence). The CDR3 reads CASTTGGGGSYEQYF. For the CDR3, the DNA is TGTGCCAGCACTACCGGCGGGGGAGGCTCCTACGAGCAGTACTTC.

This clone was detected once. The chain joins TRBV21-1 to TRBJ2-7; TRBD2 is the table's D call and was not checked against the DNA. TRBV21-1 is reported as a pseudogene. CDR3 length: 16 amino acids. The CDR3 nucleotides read TGTGCCAGCAGCACACACAGGGTCCCGTTAGCGGGGGAGCAGTACTTC. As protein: CASSTHRVPLAGEQYF.

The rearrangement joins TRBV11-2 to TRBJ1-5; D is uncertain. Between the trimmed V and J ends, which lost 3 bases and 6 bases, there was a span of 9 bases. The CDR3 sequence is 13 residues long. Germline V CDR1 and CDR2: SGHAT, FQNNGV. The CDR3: CASSLSFGQPQHF. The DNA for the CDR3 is TGTGCCAGCAGCTTGAGTTTCGGTCAGCCCCAGCATTTT.

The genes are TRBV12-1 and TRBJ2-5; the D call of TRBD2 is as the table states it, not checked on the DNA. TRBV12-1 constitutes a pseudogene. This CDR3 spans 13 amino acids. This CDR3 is CASSYDWKETQYF. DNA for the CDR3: TGTGCCAGCAGCTACGACTGGAAAGAGACCCAGTACTTC.

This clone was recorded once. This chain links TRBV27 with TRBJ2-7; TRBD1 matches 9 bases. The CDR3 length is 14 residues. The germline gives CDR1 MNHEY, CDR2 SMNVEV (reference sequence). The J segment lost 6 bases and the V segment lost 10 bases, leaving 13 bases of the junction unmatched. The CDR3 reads CATRLRDRVGEQYF. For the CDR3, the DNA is TGTGCCACCCGACTCAGGGACAGGGTAGGCGAGCAGTACTTC.

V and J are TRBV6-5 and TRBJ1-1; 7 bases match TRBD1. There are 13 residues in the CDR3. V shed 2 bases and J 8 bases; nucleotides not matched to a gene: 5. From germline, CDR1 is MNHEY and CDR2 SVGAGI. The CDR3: CASSYGPGQEAFF. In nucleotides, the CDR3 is TGTGCCAGCAGTTACGGTCCGGGACAGGAAGCTTTCTTT.

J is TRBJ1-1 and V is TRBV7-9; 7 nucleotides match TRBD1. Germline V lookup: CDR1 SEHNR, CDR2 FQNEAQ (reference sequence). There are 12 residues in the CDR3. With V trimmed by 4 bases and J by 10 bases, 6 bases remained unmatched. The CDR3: CASSSDPGGAFF. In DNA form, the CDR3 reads TGTGCCAGCAGCTCCGACCCAGGGGGAGCTTTCTTT.

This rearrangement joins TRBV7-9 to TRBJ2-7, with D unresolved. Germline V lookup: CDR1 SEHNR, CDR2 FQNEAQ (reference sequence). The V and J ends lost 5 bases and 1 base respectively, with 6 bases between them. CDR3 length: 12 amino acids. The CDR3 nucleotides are TGTGCCAGCAGCACCGGTTCCTACGAGCAGTACTTC. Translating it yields CASSTGSYEQYF.

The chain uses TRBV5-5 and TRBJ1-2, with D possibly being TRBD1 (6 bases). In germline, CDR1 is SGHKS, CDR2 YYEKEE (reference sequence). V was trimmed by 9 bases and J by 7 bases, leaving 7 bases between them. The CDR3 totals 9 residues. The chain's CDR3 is CANRAGYTF. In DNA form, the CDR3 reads TGTGCCAACAGGGCTGGCTACACCTTC.

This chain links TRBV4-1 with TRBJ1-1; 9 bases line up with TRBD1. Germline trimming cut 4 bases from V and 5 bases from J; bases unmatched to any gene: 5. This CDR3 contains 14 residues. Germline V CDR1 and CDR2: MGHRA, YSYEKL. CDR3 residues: CASSPYRGQTEAFF. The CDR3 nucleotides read TGCGCCAGCAGCCCGTACAGGGGGCAAACTGAAGCTTTCTTT.

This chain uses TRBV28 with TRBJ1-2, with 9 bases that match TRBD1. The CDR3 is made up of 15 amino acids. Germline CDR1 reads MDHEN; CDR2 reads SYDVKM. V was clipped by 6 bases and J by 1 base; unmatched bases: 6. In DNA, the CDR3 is TGTGCCAGCAGGCGACAGGGGGGAGTTAACTATGGCTACACCTTC. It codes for CASRRQGGVNYGYTF.

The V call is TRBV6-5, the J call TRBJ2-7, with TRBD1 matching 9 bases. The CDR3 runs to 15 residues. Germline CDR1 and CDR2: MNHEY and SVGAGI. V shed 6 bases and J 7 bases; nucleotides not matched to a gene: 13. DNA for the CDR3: TGTGCCAGCAGGGTATACGGGACAGGGTACAATGAGCAGTACTTC. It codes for CASRVYGTGYNEQYF.

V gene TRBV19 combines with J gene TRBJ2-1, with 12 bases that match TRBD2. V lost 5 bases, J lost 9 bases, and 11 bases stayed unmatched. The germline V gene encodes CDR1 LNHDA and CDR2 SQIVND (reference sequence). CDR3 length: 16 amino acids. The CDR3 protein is CASSLSSGRGGAEQFF. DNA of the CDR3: TGTGCCAGTAGTTTGTCTAGCGGGAGGGGAGGGGCTGAGCAGTTCTTC.

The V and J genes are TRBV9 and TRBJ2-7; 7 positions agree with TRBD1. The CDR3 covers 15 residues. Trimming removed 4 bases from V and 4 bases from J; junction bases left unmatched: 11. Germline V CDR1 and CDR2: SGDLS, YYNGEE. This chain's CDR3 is CASSSRQGLQYEQYF. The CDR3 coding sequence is TGTGCCAGCAGCTCACGACAGGGTCTTCAATACGAGCAGTACTTC.

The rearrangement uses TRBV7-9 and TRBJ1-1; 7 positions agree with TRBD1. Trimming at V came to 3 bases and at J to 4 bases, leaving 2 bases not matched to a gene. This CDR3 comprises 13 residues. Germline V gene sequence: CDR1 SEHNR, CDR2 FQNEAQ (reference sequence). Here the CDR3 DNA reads TGTGCCAGCAGCTTCTACAGGGGCACTGAAGCTTTCTTT. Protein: CASSFYRGTEAFF.